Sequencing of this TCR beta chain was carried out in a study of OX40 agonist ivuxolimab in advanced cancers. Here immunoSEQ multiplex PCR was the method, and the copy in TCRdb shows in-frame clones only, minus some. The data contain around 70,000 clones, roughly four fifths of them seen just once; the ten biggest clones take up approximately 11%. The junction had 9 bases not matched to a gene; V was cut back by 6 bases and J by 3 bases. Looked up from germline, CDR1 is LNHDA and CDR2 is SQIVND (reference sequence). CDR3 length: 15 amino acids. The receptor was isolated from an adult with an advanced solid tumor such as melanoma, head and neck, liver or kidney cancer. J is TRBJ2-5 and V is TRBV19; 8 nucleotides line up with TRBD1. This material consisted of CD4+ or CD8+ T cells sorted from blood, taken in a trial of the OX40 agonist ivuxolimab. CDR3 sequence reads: CASSRRDRTKETQYF. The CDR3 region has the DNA TGTGCCAGTAGCCGTCGGGACAGGACAAAAGAGACCCAGTACTTC.